This T cell receptor (beta chain) was observed in a study of T cell responses to AZD1222 COVID-19 vaccine. Whole-study context: Pooled together were second doses at about 4 or about 12 weeks. Overall study results and limits: The donor group comprised mostly white British people and more females; the analysis possibly underestimated clonal diversity. Dominant at 160-218 and 743-854, vaccine-associated CD4 TCRs also spanned spike.

Germline V CDR1 and CDR2: ENHRY, SYGVKD. After removal of 2 bases from V and 2 bases from J, the junction contained 4 bases not matched to a gene. The CDR3 is made up of 16 amino acids. Repertoires were generated with immunoSEQ multiplex PCR, while TCRdb's copy carries only in-frame clones and drops some. The table shows some 140,000 clones, with approximately 90% occurring only once. This clone has a single count. Its target is not known. The TCR originated in an adult in good health. The material was peripheral blood, obtained on day 0 of AZD1222 vaccination. This rearrangement joins TRBV10-3 to TRBJ2-2; 8 bases line up with TRBD1. Written as DNA, the CDR3 is TGTGCCATCAGTGAGCCCGGGACAGGAAACACCGGGGAGCTGTTTTTT. Amino acid sequence: CAISEPGTGNTGELFF.